The next 21 T cell receptor beta chains were all read from a single sample in a study of blood T cell repertoires in COVID-19. TCRdb keeps only in-frame clones here, not all; method: immunoSEQ multiplex PCR. The repertoire holds 120,000 to 150,000 clones, with about 82% as singletons. Material for sequencing was PBMCs or T cells enriched from blood (not recorded which). The origin of the receptors is a woman in her forties who had recovered from COVID-19.

The rearrangement links TRBV4-1 to TRBJ2-1; 8 bases map to TRBD2. From germline, CDR1 is MGHRA and CDR2 YSYEKL. The CDR3 covers 15 residues. Trimming at V came to 1 base and at J to 6 bases, leaving 5 bases not matched to a gene. The CDR3 is CASSQVGLALNEQFF. The CDR3, as DNA: TGCGCCAGCAGCCAAGTCGGACTAGCCCTCAATGAGCAGTTCTTC.

This sequence joins TRBV7-2 and TRBJ2-1; a weak D match, TRBD2 (7 bases). CDR3 length: 15 amino acids. The germline V gene has CDR1 SGHTA and CDR2 FQGNSA. V lost 5 bases to trimming and J lost 7 bases, with 18 bases between them. The CDR3 here is CASSPWVGGQNEQFF. In DNA form, the CDR3 reads TGTGCCAGCAGCCCATGGGTGGGGGGGCAGAATGAGCAGTTCTTC.

V is TRBV7-6 and J is TRBJ2-7, with D maybe TRBD1 (6 bases). CDR1 and CDR2 (germline): SGHVS, FNYEAQ. CDR3 length: 15 residues. V lost 1 base to trimming and J lost 9 bases, with 19 bases between them. Here the CDR3 reads CASSLEVGRGVRQYF. CDR3 DNA sequence: TGTGCCAGCAGCTTAGAAGTGGGCAGGGGCGTTCGGCAGTACTTC. The full variable domain, completed using reference TRBV7-6 and TRBJ2-7, is GAGVSQSPRYKVTKRGQDVALRCDPISGHVSLYWYRQALGQGPEFLTYFNYEAQQDKSGLPNDRFSAERPEGSISTLTIQRTEQRDSAMYRCASSLEVGRGVRQYFGPGTRLTVT.

The chain uses TRBV6-1 and TRBJ2-1; TRBD1 might be the D (6 bases). Germline V gene data show CDR1 as MNHNS and CDR2 as SASEGT. Trimming took 0 bases from V and 8 from J, leaving 17 bases between them. There are 16 residues in the CDR3. Written as DNA, the CDR3 is TGTGCCAGCAGTGAAGCCGGTACACAGGGATCCGATGAGCAGTTCTTC. As protein: CASSEAGTQGSDEQFF.

This clone was found once. The chain employs TRBV20-1 and TRBJ2-7; TRBD1 might be the D (6 bases). The V end lost 3 bases, the J end lost 4 bases, and 13 bases lay between the germline ends. The CDR3 length is 13 residues. CDR1 is DFQATT, CDR2 SNEGSKA, per germline (reference sequence). The CDR3 here is CSASPGAIYEQYF. The CDR3 DNA follows: TGCAGTGCTAGTCCAGGGGCCATTTACGAGCAGTACTTC.

The CDR3 DNA reads TGTGCCACCAGCCATGCGGTGGGTGGCTACACCTTC. Encoded protein: CATSHAVGGYTF. The chain couples TRBV15 to TRBJ1-2, with unresolved D. V was clipped by 5 bases and J by 7 bases, with 11 bases between them. The CDR3 contains 12 residues. Germline values: CDR1 LNHNV, CDR2 YYDKDF (reference sequence).

The gene calls are TRBV10-1 and TRBJ2-3; 9 nucleotides agree with TRBD1. Germline lookup yields CDR1 WNHNN and CDR2 SYGVQD (reference sequence). This CDR3 is built from 16 residues. After removal of 5 bases from V and 6 bases from J, the junction contained 12 bases not matched to a gene. The CDR3 DNA follows: TGCGCCAGCAGTCACTCGGGACAGGGAGGGGTGGATACGCAGTATTTT. Translating gives CASSHSGQGGVDTQYF.

The J gene is TRBJ2-2, the V gene TRBV9; 7 bases line up with TRBD2. The J segment lost 3 bases and the V segment lost 3 bases, leaving 8 bases of the junction unmatched. The CDR3 is made up of 16 amino acids. Germline-derived CDR1 and CDR2 are SGDLS and YYNGEE. The CDR3: CASSGLWAGDTGELFF. CDR3 nucleotides: TGTGCCAGCAGCGGGCTTTGGGCGGGGGACACCGGGGAGCTGTTTTTT. The full variable domain, in which reference TRBV9 and TRBJ2-2 provide the parts outside the CDR3, is DSGVTQTPKHLITATGQRVTLRCSPRSGDLSVYWYQQSLDQGLQFLIQYYNGEERAKGNILERFSAQQFPDLHSELNLSSLELGDSALYFCASSGLWAGDTGELFFGEGSRLTVL.

The chain links TRBV5-1 to TRBJ2-5; 9 nucleotides match TRBD2. The CDR3 is made up of 16 amino acids. Looked up from germline, CDR1 is SGHRS and CDR2 is YFSETQ. V shed 5 bases, J shed 2 bases, and the junction held 10 bases outside the gene matches. This CDR3 is CASSWGSGGRQETQYF. The CDR3 DNA sequence: TGCGCCAGCAGTTGGGGTAGCGGGGGACGTCAAGAGACCCAGTACTTC.

This sequence joins TRBV19 and TRBJ1-1; D ambiguous. CDR3 size: 12 residues. V lost 6 bases to trimming and J lost 1 base, with 6 bases between them. Per the germline V gene, CDR1 is LNHDA and CDR2 is SQIVND (reference sequence). CDR3 residues: CASRPGNTEAFF. The CDR3, as DNA: TGTGCCAGTAGACCGGGGAACACTGAAGCTTTCTTT.

The CDR3 reads CASSPLRDRVNQPQHF. The CDR3 region has the DNA TGTGCCAGCAGCCCTCTGAGGGACAGGGTAAATCAGCCCCAGCATTTT. The chain carries TRBV27 and TRBJ1-5; 9 nucleotides align to TRBD1. V lost 6 bases to trimming and J lost 4 bases; unmatched junction nucleotides: 10. The CDR3 has 16 amino acids. CDR1 is MNHEY, CDR2 SMNVEV, per germline (reference sequence).

This sequence joins TRBV11-2 and TRBJ2-1; D is possibly TRBD2 (5 bases). Trimming cost V 3 bases and J 4 bases, with 16 bases left between them. CDR1 is SGHAT and CDR2 is FQNNGV in the germline V gene. This CDR3 has 16 amino acids. The DNA of the CDR3 is TGTGCCAGCAGCTTGAAGATAGCGAACGATTACAATGAGCAGTTCTTC. Its translation: CASSLKIANDYNEQFF. Full variable domain (remainder filled in from reference TRBV11-2 and TRBJ2-1): EAGVAQSPRYKIIEKRQSVAFWCNPISGHATLYWYQQILGQGPKLLIQFQNNGVVDDSQLPKDRFSAERLKGVDSTLKIQPAKLEDSAVYLCASSLKIANDYNEQFFGPGTRLTVL.

This clone was seen more than once but under ten times. The chain has TRBV19 and TRBJ1-4; no definite D call. The ends were cut back, 4 bases at V and 4 bases at J, with 16 bases in the middle. CDR3 length: 16 residues. CDR1 is LNHDA, CDR2 SQIVND, per germline (reference sequence). The CDR3 loop is CASSRTQVAVNEKLFF. The CDR3 DNA reads TGTGCCAGTAGTAGGACTCAGGTTGCGGTTAATGAAAAACTGTTTTTT.

This sequence joins TRBV2 and TRBJ1-6; 8 positions match TRBD1. J gave up 7 bases and V 6 bases, and 8 bases lay outside the gene matches. Germline loops: CDR1 SNHLY, CDR2 FYNNEI. This CDR3 is 15 amino acids long. CDR3 DNA sequence: TGTGCCAGCAGATCGGGGACAGGACCAAATTCACCCCTCCACTTT. Amino acid sequence: CASRSGTGPNSPLHF.

The chain joins TRBV30 to TRBJ1-6; 8 bases are a match to TRBD1. V was clipped by 2 bases and J by 0 bases; unmatched bases: 6. The CDR3 runs 17 residues. Germline V lookup: CDR1 GTSNPN, CDR2 SVGIG (reference sequence). The CDR3 DNA follows: TGTGCCTGGAGTTACCGGACAGGGAGCTCCTATAATTCACCCCTCCACTTT. Residues: CAWSYRTGSSYNSPLHF.

This clone showed up just once. The chain recombines TRBV2 with TRBJ1-2, with no clear D. The CDR3 loop spans 15 amino acids. The V end lost 4 bases, the J end lost 6 bases, and 18 bases lay between the germline ends. Per germline, CDR1 SNHLY and CDR2 FYNNEI. In DNA form, the CDR3 reads TGTGCCAGCAGTGGGAAGGCAGGCCAAAAGGATGGCTACACCTTC. It specifies CASSGKAGQKDGYTF.

The chain combines TRBV12-5 with TRBJ1-1; TRBD1 aligns across 11 bases. The germline V gene encodes CDR1 LGHNT and CDR2 FRNRAP. Trimming cost V 1 base and J 1 base; bases outside gene matches: 2. There are 16 residues in the CDR3. CDR3 DNA sequence: TGTGCTAGTGGTTTGGGGACAGGGGGCGCGAACACTGAAGCTTTCTTT. The encoded protein is CASGLGTGGANTEAFF.

The rearrangement links TRBV6-5 to TRBJ1-2, with a possible D match to TRBD1 (5 bases). V lost 6 bases and J lost 1, with 15 bases in between. The CDR3 has 15 amino acids. Germline loops: CDR1 MNHEY, CDR2 SVGAGI. The CDR3 bases are TGTGCCAGCAGCGAGAGCGGGGGTAATAACTATGGCTACACCTTC. It encodes CASSESGGNNYGYTF.

CDR3 sequence reads: CASSPGQSQETQYF. For the CDR3, the DNA is TGCGCCAGCAGCCCCGGACAGTCCCAAGAGACCCAGTACTTC. The chain is built from TRBV5-1 and TRBJ2-5; tentatively, D is TRBD1 (6 bases). This CDR3 has 14 residues. Germline lookup yields CDR1 SGHRS and CDR2 YFSETQ. The V end was cut by 4 bases, the J end by 1 base, with 11 bases between.

The chain joins TRBV7-8 to TRBJ2-1; TRBD2 matches at 10 bases. With 5 bases clipped from V and 4 bases from J, the junction kept 11 bases outside the gene matches. The CDR3 totals 17 residues. Germline-derived CDR1 and CDR2 are SGHVS and FQNEAQ. This CDR3 is CASSPPGVAGGYNEQFF. The CDR3 DNA is TGTGCCAGCAGCCCCCCGGGGGTAGCGGGAGGATACAATGAGCAGTTCTTC.

The rearrangement uses TRBV4-1 and TRBJ2-1; 10 nucleotides align to TRBD2. Germline lookup yields CDR1 MGHRA and CDR2 YSYEKL. V dropped 1 base and J dropped 3; count of bases not matched to a gene: 9. This CDR3 comprises 18 residues. The CDR3 coding sequence is TGCGCCAGCAGCCAAGGGGGGGTGGGACTAGCGCGCTACAATGAGCAGTTCTTC. Protein sequence: CASSQGGVGLARYNEQFF.